The clone carrying this T cell receptor (beta chain) occurred once. This specimen comes from a study of OX40 agonist ivuxolimab in advanced cancers. Generated by immunoSEQ multiplex PCR, the TCRdb table keeps only in-frame clones and is missing some. The repertoire holds 75,000 to 90,000 clones, with roughly 83% as singletons. The ends lost 6 bases at V and 8 bases at J; junction bases unmatched: 7. Germline V gene lookup returns CDR1 SGHTA and CDR2 FQGNSA. The length of the CDR3 is 13 residues. This material consisted of CD4+ or CD8+ T cells sorted from blood, taken in a trial of the OX40 agonist ivuxolimab. The receptor was isolated from an adult with an advanced solid tumor such as melanoma, head and neck, liver or kidney cancer. The chain is built from TRBV7-2 and TRBJ1-2, with TRBD1 identical over 9 bases. The CDR3 nucleotides read TGTGCCAGCAGGTACAGGGGGCCTCAGGGCTACACCTTC. Translation: CASRYRGPQGYTF.